The sequence of this TCR beta chain was determined in a study of T cell repertoires in cytomegalovirus infection. For the study at large: From public TCR beta signatures came an indication of both CMV infection and matching HLA type. General study points: Pooled public TCR beta family frequency picked out CMV carriers with the relevant HLA. Across the ex vivo response, the dominant clonotypes were HLA-C-restricted CMV-specific TCR beta clonotypes.

About this clonotype itself: Antigen unknown.

In TCRdb, the reads were re-called with MiXCR into one record per CDR3 protein. The data contain approximately 100,000 distinct CDR3 sequences, around a quarter of them seen just once; the ten biggest clones take up roughly two fifths. Specimen: CD8+ T cells from PBMCs. The sequence was collected from a human donor in good health (CMV status not recorded). Some clones in this sample may be carry-over from other donors' samples.

CDR3 nucleotides: TGTGCCAGGGGGGAGCCGGATGGCTACACCTTC. Amino acid sequence: CARGEPDGYTF. This chain connects TRBV7-9 to TRBJ1-2, with D tentatively TRBD1 (5 bases). CDR3 size: 11 residues. Trimming pared 9 bases from V and 6 bases from J, leaving 11 bases between. The germline CDR1 and CDR2 sequences are SEHNR and FQNEAQ (reference sequence).